These 8 T cell receptor beta chains came from one sample sequenced in a study of identical twins' blood T cells. TCRdb called the 5' RACE reads again in MiXCR, with one record for every CDR3 protein. The top ten hold 5.5% to 6.5% of the sample, which has around 380,000 distinct CDR3 sequences, roughly 31% seen once. Sequencing was done on a sample of PBMCs. These receptors were taken from a woman between 18 and 55 years old in good health.

This clonotype was detected only a few times. The chain is built from TRBV6-1 and TRBJ2-3; D possibly corresponds to TRBD2 (5 bases). Germline V gives CDR1 MNHNS, CDR2 SASEGT. V lost 0 bases to trimming and J lost 0 bases, with 10 bases between them. The CDR3 is made up of 16 amino acids. CDR3 amino acids: CASSEAGKASTDTQYF. The CDR3 DNA reads TGTGCCAGCAGTGAAGCCGGGAAGGCTAGCACAGATACGCAGTATTTT.

This clonotype was seen many times. The chain recombines TRBV20-1 with TRBJ1-1; the D is unclear. Germline-derived CDR1 and CDR2 are DFQATT and SNEGSKA (reference sequence). The V end lost 0 bases, the J end lost 1 base, and 12 bases lay between the germline ends. There are 15 residues in the CDR3. The DNA for the CDR3 is TGCAGTGCTAGAGATCCAACAGCCCCGAACACTGAAGCTTTCTTT. It specifies CSARDPTAPNTEAFF.

This clonotype has just a few counts. Here the CDR3 reads CACESSGGTDTQYF. The CDR3 DNA follows: TGTGCCTGCGAATCTAGCGGGGGCACAGATACGCAGTATTTT. The chain recombines TRBV7-2 with TRBJ2-3, with 9 bases matching TRBD2. Germline loops: CDR1 SGHTA, CDR2 FQGNSA. CDR3 length: 14 residues. V dropped 11 bases and J dropped 1; count of bases not matched to a gene: 7.

The V call is TRBV4-3, the J call TRBJ2-2; D remains ambiguous. Germline assignment: CDR1 LGHNA and CDR2 YSLEER. V lost 0 bases, J lost 0 bases, and 8 bases lay in between. This CDR3 contains 16 residues. Here the CDR3 reads CASSQEGPANTGELFF. CDR3 DNA sequence: TGCGCCAGCAGCCAAGAGGGCCCGGCGAACACCGGGGAGCTGTTTTTT.

This chain uses TRBV20-1 with TRBJ1-1; D may be TRBD1 (5 bases). The CDR3 totals 14 residues. The germline V and J ends were trimmed by 0 bases and 4 bases, with 12 bases remaining between them. Germline CDR1 is DFQATT and CDR2 is SNEGSKA (reference sequence). DNA for the CDR3: TGCAGTGCTAGAGATCAGGGACGGGTCACTGAAGCTTTCTTT. Its translation: CSARDQGRVTEAFF.

This clonotype has a single count. This sequence joins TRBV30 and TRBJ2-2; a weak D match, TRBD2 (5 bases). The CDR3 loop spans 11 amino acids. The germline V gene has CDR1 GTSNPN and CDR2 SVGIG (reference sequence). V was shortened by 5 bases and J by 7 bases, with 8 bases between the two germline ends. The CDR3 DNA follows: TGTGCCTGGCCAGCGGACGGGGAGCTGTTTTTT. This sequence encodes CAWPADGELFF.

The chain is built from TRBV13 and TRBJ2-3; D gene unclear. Germline V gene lookup returns CDR1 PRHDT and CDR2 FYEKMQ (reference sequence). The CDR3 is 16 residues long. V was clipped by 5 bases and J by 4 bases, with 19 bases between them. CDR3 region: CASSPPSRGLADTQYF. In DNA, the CDR3 is TGTGCCAGCAGCCCCCCATCACGTGGGCTGGCAGATACGCAGTATTTT.

The table lists this clonotype with a few counts. This chain links TRBV29-1 with TRBJ1-1, with D possibly matching TRBD1 (6 bases). CDR3 length equals 13 residues. Germline V lookup: CDR1 SQVTM, CDR2 ANQGSEA. The V and J ends lost 5 bases and 1 base respectively, with 11 bases between them. CDR3 amino acids: CSVKGDQNTEAFF. In DNA, the CDR3 is TGCAGCGTTAAGGGGGACCAGAACACTGAAGCTTTCTTT. Complete variable domain (other parts from reference TRBV29-1 and TRBJ1-1): SAVISQKPSRDICQRGTSLTIQCQVDSQVTMMFWYRQQPGQSLTLIATANQGSEATYESGFVIDKFPISRPNLTFSTLTVSNMSPEDSSIYLCSVKGDQNTEAFFGQGTRLTVV.